The entry below describes one T cell receptor beta chain. Its matching antigen is unknown. The data were obtained in a study of cytomegalovirus exposure and HLA in healthy donors. Findings of the study overall: Previous analysis showed most TCR beta V segments were productive about 90% or about 30% of the time. Of the V segments, some could not be distinguished, including TRBV6-2 and TRBV6-3, and were excluded.

The PCR ran on 60 Vbeta and 13 Jbeta primers. Libraries were prepared by immunoSEQ multiplex PCR; TCRdb keeps only in-frame clonotypes and omits some of them. The sample has 85,000 to 130,000 clones; about 75% are singletons. Germline CDR1 reads PRHDT; CDR2 reads FYEKMQ (reference sequence). The ends lost 2 bases at V and 4 bases at J; junction bases unmatched: 7. This CDR3 spans 16 amino acids. Sequencing used PBMCs. This TCR was sampled from a man aged 35 to 55 in good health and CMV-seronegative. The chain uses TRBV13 and TRBJ2-2, with 7 nucleotides matching TRBD1. The CDR3 DNA follows: TGTGCCAGCAGCTTAACTCAGACAGGGTCCACCGGGGAGCTGTTTTTT. Amino acids: CASSLTQTGSTGELFF.